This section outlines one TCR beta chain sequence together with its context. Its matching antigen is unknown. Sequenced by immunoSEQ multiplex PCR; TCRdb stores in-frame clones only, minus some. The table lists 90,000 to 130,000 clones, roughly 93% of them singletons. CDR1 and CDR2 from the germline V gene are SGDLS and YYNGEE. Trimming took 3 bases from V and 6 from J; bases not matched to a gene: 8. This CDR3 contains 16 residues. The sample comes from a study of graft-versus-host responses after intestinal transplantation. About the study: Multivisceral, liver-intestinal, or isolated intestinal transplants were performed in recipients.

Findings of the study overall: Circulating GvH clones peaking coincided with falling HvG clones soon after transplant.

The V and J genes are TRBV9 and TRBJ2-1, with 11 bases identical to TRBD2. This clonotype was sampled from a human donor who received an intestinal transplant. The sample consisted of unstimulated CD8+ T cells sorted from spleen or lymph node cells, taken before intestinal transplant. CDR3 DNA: TGTGCCAGCAGCGACACTCTAGCGGGAGGCCTCAATGAGCAGTTCTTC. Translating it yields CASSDTLAGGLNEQFF.